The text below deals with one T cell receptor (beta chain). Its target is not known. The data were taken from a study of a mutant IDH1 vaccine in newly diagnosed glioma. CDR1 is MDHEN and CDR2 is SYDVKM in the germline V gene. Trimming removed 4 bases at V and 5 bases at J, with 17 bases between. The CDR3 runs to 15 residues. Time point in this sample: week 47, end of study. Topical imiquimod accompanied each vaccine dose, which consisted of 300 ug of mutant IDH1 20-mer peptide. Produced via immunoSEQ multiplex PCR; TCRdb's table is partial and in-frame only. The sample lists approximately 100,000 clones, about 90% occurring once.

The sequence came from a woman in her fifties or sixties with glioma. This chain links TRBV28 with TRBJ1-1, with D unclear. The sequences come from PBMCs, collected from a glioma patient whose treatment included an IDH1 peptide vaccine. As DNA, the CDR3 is TGTGCCAGCAGTTACCGCCCAAGGGAATATACTGAAGCTTTCTTT. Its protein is CASSYRPREYTEAFF.